Each of the 7 T cell receptor beta chains below was sequenced from the same sample in a study of cytomegalovirus exposure and HLA in healthy donors (dated by TCRdb to about 2017). The library was generated by the immunoSEQ multiplex PCR assay. For the multiplex PCR, a mixture combining 60 forward primers for TCR Vbeta segments and 13 reverse primers for TCR Jbeta segments was used. In its TCRdb copy, this immuneACCESS table keeps in-frame sequences only and misses some clones. Where compared with another copy, unresolved V genes explain less than half of these, and the others have no known cause. Recorded for this sample are roughly 170,000 clones; approximately 80% of them occurred a single time. The ten largest clones add up to 0.5% to 0.8% of the sample. The sequencing sample was made of PBMCs. Receptors were obtained from a boy aged 5-17 years in good health and CMV-seronegative.

The chain joins TRBV6-1 to TRBJ1-1; no clear D. V was clipped by 0 bases and J by 5 bases, with 10 bases between them. This CDR3 region has 14 residues. In germline, CDR1 is MNHNS, CDR2 SASEGT. The CDR3 nucleotides are TGTGCCAGCAGTGAAGCCCTGACAAATACTGAAGCTTTCTTT. Its translation: CASSEALTNTEAFF.

The V call is TRBV21-1, the J call TRBJ1-1; TRBD1, as called in the table, went unchecked against the DNA. TRBV21-1 is an annotated pseudogene. The CDR3 contains 16 residues. The CDR3 region is CASSKEIADSNTEAFF. Here the CDR3 DNA reads TGTGCCAGCAGCAAAGAGATTGCAGACAGCAACACTGAAGCTTTCTTT.

This sequence joins TRBV12-2 and TRBJ2-5; TRBD1, the D gene given by the table, was not confirmed from the DNA. The J call is uncertain, as TRBJ2-7 better fits the DNA end. TRBV12-2 is a pseudogene. This CDR3 is 15 amino acids long. CDR3: CASRGVSALTYEQYF. CDR3 nucleotide sequence: TGTGCAAGTCGAGGGGTTTCGGCCCTTACCTACGAGCAGTACTTC.

V gene TRBV28 combines with J gene TRBJ1-1; tentative D call: TRBD1 (5 bases). Trimming shortened V by 4 bases and J by 4 bases, and 16 bases separated the two germline ends. This CDR3 is 15 amino acids long. From germline, CDR1 is MDHEN and CDR2 SYDVKM. CDR3 amino acids: CASSSEGAGITEAFF. CDR3 nucleotides: TGTGCCAGCAGTTCGGAAGGGGCGGGGATCACTGAAGCTTTCTTT.

The chain recombines TRBV7-3 with TRBJ1-6; 8 nucleotides match TRBD1. This CDR3 comprises 14 residues. Per germline, CDR1 SGHTA and CDR2 FQGTGA. V lost 5 bases and J lost 4; bases outside the gene matches: 1. The CDR3 nucleotides read TGTGCCAGCAGCCGGACAGGGTATAATTCACCCCTCCACTTT. Its translation is CASSRTGYNSPLHF.

This chain joins TRBV7-9 and TRBJ1-5; a possible D gene is TRBD1 (5 bases). V dropped 5 bases and J dropped 6 bases, with 20 bases sitting between them. Germline V CDR1 and CDR2: SEHNR, FQNEAQ (reference sequence). The CDR3 consists of 16 residues. CDR3 bases: TGTGCCAGCAGCCCCTTGATTGGGGGGGAAAGTCAGCCCCAGCATTTT. It yields the protein CASSPLIGGESQPQHF.

The chain carries TRBV13 and TRBJ2-7, with 8 bases aligning to TRBD1. J gave up 3 bases and V 3 bases, and 10 bases lay outside the gene matches. Per the germline V gene, CDR1 is PRHDT and CDR2 is FYEKMQ (reference sequence). The CDR3 sequence is 16 residues long. The CDR3 nucleotides read TGTGCCAGCAGCTTCGCCGCCGGGACAGGCTACTACGAGCAGTACTTC. Residues: CASSFAAGTGYYEQYF.